The rows below give T cell receptor beta chains drawn from one sample of a study of blood T cell repertoires in COVID-19. Profiled with immunoSEQ multiplex PCR; TCRdb holds only in-frame clones, not every one. The sample carries approximately 260,000 clones, more than 70% recorded once. The material sequenced was PBMCs or T cells enriched from blood (not recorded which). The origin of the receptors is a woman in her thirties or forties with acute COVID-19. Each CDR3 is given with its conserved first and last residue. D genes are given only for firm matches. Where a row states a size, it is once, few, many or the class of an expanded clone; other rows omit it.

V,size,D,J,CDR3,DNA
TRBV5-6,.,.,TRBJ1-2,CASSQTTLLRGYTF,TGTGCCAGCAGCCAAACGACACTTTTAAGAGGCTACACCTTC
TRBV4-3,.,.,TRBJ2-2,CASSQEGAGLNTGELFF,TGCGCCAGCAGCCAAGAGGGGGCAGGGTTGAACACCGGGGAGCTGTTTTTT
TRBV6-2/TRBV6-3,few,TRBD1,TRBJ2-2,CASSPPGQGFTGELFF,TGTGCCAGCAGTCCACCGGGACAGGGGTTTACCGGGGAGCTGTTTTTT
TRBV9,.,TRBD1,TRBJ2-4,CASSVGSRTGGLPGIQYF,TGTGCCAGCAGCGTAGGCTCCCGGACAGGGGGCCTACCGGGCATTCAGTACTTC
TRBV25-1,.,.,TRBJ2-3,CASSEGRPGDTQYF,TGTGCCAGCAGTGAAGGCAGGCCAGGGGATACGCAGTATTTT
TRBV27,once,TRBD1,TRBJ2-6,CASSYDRAGANVLTF,TGTGCCAGCAGTTACGACAGGGCTGGGGCCAACGTCCTGACTTTC
TRBV20-1,.,TRBD1,TRBJ1-5,CSATDRVNPIAQPQHF,TGCAGTGCTACTGACAGGGTCAATCCTATAGCTCAGCCCCAGCATTTT
TRBV7-8,.,.,TRBJ1-1,CASSPGFTEAFF,TGTGCCAGCAGCCCAGGGTTCACTGAAGCTTTCTTT
TRBV6-2/TRBV6-3,.,TRBD1,TRBJ1-4,CASSYGDRGDEKLFF,TGTGCCAGCAGTTACGGGGACAGGGGAGATGAAAAACTGTTTTTT
TRBV11-3,.,.,TRBJ2-1,CASSFKAAADSNNEQFF,TGTGCCAGCAGCTTTAAGGCTGCGGCTGATTCCAACAATGAGCAGTTCTTC
TRBV5-1,.,.,TRBJ2-2,CASSETANTGELFF,TGCGCCAGCAGCGAGACAGCGAACACCGGGGAGCTGTTTTTT
TRBV9,.,.,TRBJ1-5,CASSVAIHQPQHF,TGTGCCAGCAGCGTAGCTATCCATCAGCCCCAGCATTTT
TRBV27,.,TRBD1,TRBJ1-2,CASRPTGAPGYGYTF,TGTGCCAGCAGACCGACAGGGGCCCCCGGCTATGGCTACACCTTC
TRBV28,.,TRBD1,TRBJ1-3,CASSTLRTGERNTIYF,TGTGCCAGCAGCACGCTAAGGACAGGGGAGAGAAACACCATATATTTT
TRBV5-1,once,TRBD2,TRBJ2-1,CASSTGLAGSHNEQFF,TGCGCCAGCAGCACCGGACTAGCGGGAAGCCACAATGAGCAGTTCTTC
TRBV28,.,.,TRBJ2-7,CASSPAEGEIYEQYF,TGTGCCAGCAGTCCGGCCGAGGGGGAGATCTACGAGCAGTACTTC
TRBV29-1,.,.,TRBJ2-1,CSHGRGRNNEQFF,TGCAGCCACGGGAGGGGGCGGAACAATGAGCAGTTCTTC
TRBV4-1,.,TRBD1,TRBJ1-3,CASSRGQGGGSGNTIYF,TGCGCCAGCAGCCGCGGACAGGGTGGGGGCTCTGGAAACACCATATATTTT
TRBV5-1,.,TRBD1,TRBJ1-1,CASSWGPGQGATEAFF,TGCGCCAGCAGCTGGGGCCCCGGACAGGGGGCCACTGAAGCTTTCTTT
TRBV7-9,.,.,TRBJ2-2,CASSLEWQFSGELFF,TGTGCCAGCAGCTTAGAGTGGCAGTTCTCCGGGGAGCTGTTTTTT
TRBV6-5,.,TRBD1,TRBJ2-7,CASSRETGGSYEQYF,TGTGCCAGCTCAAGGGAAACAGGGGGATCCTACGAGCAGTACTTC
TRBV24-1,.,.,TRBJ1-5,CATNREGQPQHF,TGTGCCACCAACAGGGAAGGTCAGCCCCAGCATTTT
TRBV28,once,.,TRBJ1-5,CASSLPRGYQPQHF,TGTGCCAGCAGTTTACCTAGAGGGTATCAGCCCCAGCATTTT
TRBV19,.,.,TRBJ1-1,CASSTTSGAAGEAFF,TGTGCCAGTAGTACCACCTCTGGGGCGGCTGGTGAAGCTTTCTTT
TRBV19,.,.,TRBJ2-7,CASSIGRSSYEQYF,TGTGCCAGTAGTATCGGTCGGTCGTCCTACGAGCAGTACTTC
TRBV3-1/TRBV3-2,.,.,TRBJ1-3,CASRHEAGNTIYF,TGTGCCAGCAGGCATGAGGCCGGAAACACCATATATTTT
TRBV7-9,.,.,TRBJ1-2,CASSPRQGNYGYTF,TGTGCCAGCAGCCCCCGGCAGGGTAACTATGGCTACACCTTC
TRBV7-9,.,TRBD1,TRBJ2-7,CASSSPGQGTYEQYF,TGTGCCAGCAGCTCACCGGGACAGGGTACCTACGAGCAGTACTTC
TRBV13,.,.,TRBJ1-1,CASSLGPGTEAFF,TGTGCCAGCAGCCTAGGGCCCGGGACTGAAGCTTTCTTT
TRBV12-3/TRBV12-4,.,.,TRBJ1-1,CASRPSGNTEAFF,TGTGCCAGCAGGCCGTCCGGGAACACTGAAGCTTTCTTT
TRBV7-9,.,.,TRBJ1-2,CASSLAGLNYGYTF,TGTGCCAGCAGCTTGGCAGGGCTAAACTATGGCTACACCTTC
TRBV27,few,.,TRBJ2-1,CASSLEGGVYNEQFF,TGTGCCAGCAGTTTGGAAGGCGGCGTCTACAATGAGCAGTTCTTC
TRBV12-3/TRBV12-4,.,TRBD1,TRBJ1-2,CASRSTGNYGYTF,TGTGCCAGCAGGTCGACAGGGAACTATGGCTACACCTTC
TRBV6-1,.,TRBD1,TRBJ1-1,CASSEGGQGEAFF,TGTGCCAGCAGTGAGGGGGGACAGGGGGAAGCTTTCTTT
TRBV30,.,.,TRBJ1-5,CAWKAEALNQPQHF,TGTGCCTGGAAGGCGGAGGCACTCAATCAGCCCCAGCATTTT
TRBV6-5,.,.,TRBJ2-1,CASSYPIGGEQFF,TGTGCCAGCAGTTACCCCATAGGAGGTGAGCAGTTCTTC
TRBV28,once,.,TRBJ2-3,CASSPEVAGRDTDTQYF,TGTGCCAGCAGTCCCGAGGTTGCGGGTCGGGACACAGATACGCAGTATTTT
TRBV5-1,.,TRBD1,TRBJ1-1,CASSFGQAQNTEAFF,TGCGCCAGCAGCTTCGGACAGGCCCAAAACACTGAAGCTTTCTTT
TRBV5-5,.,TRBD1,TRBJ1-4,CASSLQGAGLFF,TGTGCCAGCAGCTTACAGGGGGCAGGGCTGTTTTTT
TRBV14,.,TRBD2,TRBJ2-5,CASSHSLFLGGEETQYF,TGTGCCAGCAGCCATTCACTTTTTTTGGGAGGGGAAGAGACCCAGTACTTC
TRBV2,.,.,TRBJ2-1,CASGGPLTNNEQFF,TGTGCCAGTGGAGGGCCCCTCACAAACAATGAGCAGTTCTTC
TRBV2,.,TRBD1,TRBJ2-2,CASRPQGGAGELFF,TGTGCCAGCAGACCACAGGGGGGCGCCGGGGAGCTGTTTTTT
TRBV24-1,.,TRBD1,TRBJ1-2,CATSDSTGTNYGYTF,TGTGCCACCAGTGATTCGACAGGGACCAACTATGGCTACACCTTC
TRBV27,.,TRBD1,TRBJ2-1,CASSADRGSTISDEQFF,TGTGCCAGCAGTGCGGACAGGGGGTCCACGATATCCGATGAGCAGTTCTTC
TRBV29-1,once,TRBD1,TRBJ1-1,CSAGQGNTEAFF,TGCAGCGCTGGACAGGGAAACACTGAAGCTTTCTTT
TRBV28,.,.,TRBJ1-5,CASNTEAGYQPQHF,TGTGCCAGCAATACAGAAGCAGGGTATCAGCCCCAGCATTTT
TRBV10-1,once,.,TRBJ1-4,CASSEGSGLNEKLFF,TGCGCCAGCAGTGAGGGGAGCGGACTCAATGAAAAACTGTTTTTT
TRBV29-1,.,TRBD2,TRBJ2-1,CSVGQGIGGSYNEQFF,TGCAGCGTTGGGCAGGGTATCGGCGGGAGCTACAATGAGCAGTTCTTC
TRBV15,many,.,TRBJ2-5,CATSRERSGTAGELETQYF,TGTGCCACCAGCAGAGAACGTTCCGGGACAGCGGGGGAACTAGAGACCCAGTACTTC
TRBV7-9,.,.,TRBJ1-3,CASSSPQGVTGNTIYF,TGTGCCAGCAGCTCTCCCCAGGGTGTCACTGGAAACACCATATATTTT
TRBV27,.,TRBD2,TRBJ2-5,CASSLRPAGVLQTQYF,TGTGCCAGCAGTTTGCGGCCAGCGGGAGTCCTCCAGACCCAGTACTTC
TRBV7-9,few,.,TRBJ2-7,CASSVLAYEQYF,TGTGCCAGCAGCGTACTAGCTTACGAGCAGTACTTC
TRBV9,.,.,TRBJ2-2,CASSVGWLNTGELFF,TGTGCCAGCAGCGTAGGCTGGCTGAACACCGGGGAGCTGTTTTTT
TRBV18,.,TRBD2,TRBJ2-1,CASSPRQSTGGEQFF,TGTGCCAGCTCACCACGACAGTCGACGGGGGGTGAGCAGTTCTTC
TRBV12-3/TRBV12-4,.,.,TRBJ1-4,CASSGLNGKLFF,TGTGCCAGCAGTGGCCTTAATGGAAAACTGTTTTTT